The entry below describes one TCR beta chain. Deletions cut 3 bases from V and 3 bases from J, with 5 bases between. The CDR3 length is 13 residues. This record comes from a study of blood T cell repertoires in COVID-19. About the study: The United States, Italy and Spain were the sources of the acute and convalescent COVID-19 samples.

TCRdb keeps only in-frame clones here, not all; method: immunoSEQ multiplex PCR. This table has approximately 250,000 clones, about 83% appearing once. This rearrangement joins TRBV12-3 or TRBV12-4 to TRBJ2-2; no reliable D call. The TCR originated in a human donor in a cohort sampled during active COVID-19. Sequencing was done on a sample of peripheral blood. CDR3 sequence: CASSLVDTGELFF. CDR3 coding DNA: TGTGCCAGCAGTTTGGTAGACACCGGGGAGCTGTTTTTT.